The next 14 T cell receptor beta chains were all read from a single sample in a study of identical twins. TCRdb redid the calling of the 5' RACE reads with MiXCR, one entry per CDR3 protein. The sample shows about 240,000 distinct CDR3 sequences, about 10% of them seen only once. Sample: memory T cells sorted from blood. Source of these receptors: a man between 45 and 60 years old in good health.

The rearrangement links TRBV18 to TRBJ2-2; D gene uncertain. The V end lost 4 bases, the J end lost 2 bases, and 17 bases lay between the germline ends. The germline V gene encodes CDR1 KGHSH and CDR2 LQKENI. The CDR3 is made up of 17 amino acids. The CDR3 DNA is TGTGCCAGCTCACGGTCCCCTCCTAACCATAACACCGGGGAGCTGTTTTTT. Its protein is CASSRSPPNHNTGELFF.

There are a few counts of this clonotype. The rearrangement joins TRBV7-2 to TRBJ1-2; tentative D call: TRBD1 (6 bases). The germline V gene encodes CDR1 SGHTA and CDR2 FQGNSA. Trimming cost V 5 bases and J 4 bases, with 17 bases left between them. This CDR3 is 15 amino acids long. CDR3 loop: CASSASSGGRYGYTF. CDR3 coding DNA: TGTGCCAGCAGCGCCAGTTCCGGGGGCCGCTATGGCTACACCTTC.

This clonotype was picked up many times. The CDR3 DNA follows: TGCAGTGCTAGTAGAGGGGGACTAAACTCCTACGAGCAGTACTTC. Its protein is CSASRGGLNSYEQYF. J is TRBJ2-7 and V is TRBV20-1, with D possibly TRBD2 on 7 matching bases. CDR1 DFQATT and CDR2 SNEGSKA come from the germline V gene (reference sequence). The CDR3 totals 15 residues. Trimming removed 3 bases at V and 0 bases at J, with 15 bases between.

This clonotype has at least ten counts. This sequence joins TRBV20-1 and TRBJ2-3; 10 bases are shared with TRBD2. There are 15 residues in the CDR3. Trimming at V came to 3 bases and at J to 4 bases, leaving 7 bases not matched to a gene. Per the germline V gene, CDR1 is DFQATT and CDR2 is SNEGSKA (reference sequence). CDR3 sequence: CSASMSGGVSDTQYF. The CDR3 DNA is TGCAGTGCTAGTATGAGCGGGGGGGTCTCAGATACGCAGTATTTT.

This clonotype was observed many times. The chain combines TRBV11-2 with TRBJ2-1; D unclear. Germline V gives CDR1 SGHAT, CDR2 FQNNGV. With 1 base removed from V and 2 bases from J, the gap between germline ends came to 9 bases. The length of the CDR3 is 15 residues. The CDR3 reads CASSLAVRPYNEQFF. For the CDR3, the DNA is TGTGCCAGCAGCTTAGCGGTTAGACCCTACAATGAGCAGTTCTTC.

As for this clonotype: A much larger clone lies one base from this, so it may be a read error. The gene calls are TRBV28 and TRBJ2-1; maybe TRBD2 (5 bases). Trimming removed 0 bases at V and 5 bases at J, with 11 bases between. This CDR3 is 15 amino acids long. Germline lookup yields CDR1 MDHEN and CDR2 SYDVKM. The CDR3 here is CASSLWESGHNEQFF. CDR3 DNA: TGTGCCAGCAGTTTATGGGAGAGCGGACACAATGAGCAGTTCTTC.

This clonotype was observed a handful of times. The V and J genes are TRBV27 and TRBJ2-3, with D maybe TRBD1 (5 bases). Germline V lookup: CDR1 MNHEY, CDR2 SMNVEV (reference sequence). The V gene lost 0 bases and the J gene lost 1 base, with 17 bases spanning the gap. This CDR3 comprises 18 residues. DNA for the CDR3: TGTGCCAGCAGTTTATCGATTGGGGCTCGGACACGCACAGATACGCAGTATTTT. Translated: CASSLSIGARTRTDTQYF.

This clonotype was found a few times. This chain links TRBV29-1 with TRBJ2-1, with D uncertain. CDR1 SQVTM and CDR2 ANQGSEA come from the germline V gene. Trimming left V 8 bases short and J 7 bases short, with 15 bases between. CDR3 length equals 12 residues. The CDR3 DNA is TGCAGCCTCCATAACCGTGGAAATGAGCAGTTCTTC. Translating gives CSLHNRGNEQFF.

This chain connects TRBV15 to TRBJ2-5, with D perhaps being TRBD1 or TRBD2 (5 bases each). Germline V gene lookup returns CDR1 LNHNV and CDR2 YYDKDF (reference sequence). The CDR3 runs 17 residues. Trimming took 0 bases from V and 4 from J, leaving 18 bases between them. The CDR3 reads CATSRDRGPKAGETQYF. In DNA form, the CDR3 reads TGTGCCACCAGCAGAGACCGGGGCCCAAAAGCAGGAGAGACCCAGTACTTC.

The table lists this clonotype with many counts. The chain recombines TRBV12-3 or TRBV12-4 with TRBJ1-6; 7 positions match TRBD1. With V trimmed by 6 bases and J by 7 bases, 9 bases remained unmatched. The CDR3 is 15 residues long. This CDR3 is CASSIGRGSNSPLHF. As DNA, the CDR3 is TGTGCCAGCAGCATAGGCAGGGGGTCCAATTCACCCCTCCACTTT.

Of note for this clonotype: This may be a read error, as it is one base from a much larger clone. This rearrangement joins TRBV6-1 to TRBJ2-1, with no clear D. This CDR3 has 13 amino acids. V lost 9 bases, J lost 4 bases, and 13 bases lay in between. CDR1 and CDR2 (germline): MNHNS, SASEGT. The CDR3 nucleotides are TGTGCCAGAATGCCCCCCGGGTACAATGAGCAGTTCTTC. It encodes CARMPPGYNEQFF.

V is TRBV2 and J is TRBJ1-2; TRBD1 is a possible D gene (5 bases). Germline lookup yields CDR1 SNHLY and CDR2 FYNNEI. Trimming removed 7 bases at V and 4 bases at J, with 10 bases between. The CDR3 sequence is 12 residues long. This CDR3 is CASTPGFYGYTF. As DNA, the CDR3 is TGTGCCAGCACCCCAGGGTTCTATGGCTACACCTTC.

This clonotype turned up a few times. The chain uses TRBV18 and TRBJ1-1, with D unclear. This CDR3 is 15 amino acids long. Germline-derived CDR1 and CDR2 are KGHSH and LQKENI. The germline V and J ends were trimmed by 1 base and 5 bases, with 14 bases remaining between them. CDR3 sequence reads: CASSPHEKVGTEAFF. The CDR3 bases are TGTGCCAGCTCACCACATGAAAAGGTGGGGACTGAAGCTTTCTTT.

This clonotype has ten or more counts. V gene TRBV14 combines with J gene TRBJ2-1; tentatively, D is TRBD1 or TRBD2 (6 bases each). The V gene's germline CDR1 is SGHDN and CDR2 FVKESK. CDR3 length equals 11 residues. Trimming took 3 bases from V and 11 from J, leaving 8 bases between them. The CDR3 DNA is TGTGCCAGCAGCCAGGGGGGCAAGCAGTTCTTC. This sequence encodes CASSQGGKQFF.